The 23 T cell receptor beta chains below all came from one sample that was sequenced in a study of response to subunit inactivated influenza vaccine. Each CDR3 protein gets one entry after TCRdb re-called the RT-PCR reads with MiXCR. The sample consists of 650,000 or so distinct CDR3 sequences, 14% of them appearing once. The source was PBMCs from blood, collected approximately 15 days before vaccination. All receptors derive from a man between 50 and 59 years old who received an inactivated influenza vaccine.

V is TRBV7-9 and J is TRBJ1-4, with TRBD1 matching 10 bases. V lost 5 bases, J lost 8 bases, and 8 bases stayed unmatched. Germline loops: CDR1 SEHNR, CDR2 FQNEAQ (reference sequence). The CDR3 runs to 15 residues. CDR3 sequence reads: CASSDDRGHGEKLFF. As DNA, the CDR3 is TGTGCCAGCAGCGACGACAGGGGGCACGGAGAAAAACTGTTTTTT.

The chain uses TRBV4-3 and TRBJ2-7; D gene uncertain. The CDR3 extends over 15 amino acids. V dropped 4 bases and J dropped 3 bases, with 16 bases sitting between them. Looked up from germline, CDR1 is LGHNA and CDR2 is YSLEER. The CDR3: CASSPWVDKNYEQYF. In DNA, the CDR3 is TGCGCCAGCAGCCCGTGGGTGGATAAAAACTACGAGCAGTACTTC.

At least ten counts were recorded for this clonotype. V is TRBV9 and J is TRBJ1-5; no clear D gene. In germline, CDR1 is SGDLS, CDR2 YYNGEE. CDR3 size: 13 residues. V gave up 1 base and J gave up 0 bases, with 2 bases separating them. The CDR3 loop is CASSVSSNQPQHF. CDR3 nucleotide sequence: TGTGCCAGCAGCGTAAGTAGCAATCAGCCCCAGCATTTT.

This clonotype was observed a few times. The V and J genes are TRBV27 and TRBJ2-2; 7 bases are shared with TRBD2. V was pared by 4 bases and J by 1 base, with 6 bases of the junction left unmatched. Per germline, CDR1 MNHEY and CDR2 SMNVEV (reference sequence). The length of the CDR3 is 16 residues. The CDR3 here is CASSSAPGGNTGELFF. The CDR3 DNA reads TGTGCCAGCAGTTCAGCCCCGGGGGGGAACACCGGGGAGCTGTTTTTT.

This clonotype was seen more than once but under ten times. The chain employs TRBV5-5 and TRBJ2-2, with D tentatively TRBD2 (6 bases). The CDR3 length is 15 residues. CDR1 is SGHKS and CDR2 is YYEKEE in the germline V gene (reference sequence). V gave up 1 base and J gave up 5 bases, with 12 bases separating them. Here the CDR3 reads CASSLPGRSTGELFF. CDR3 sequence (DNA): TGTGCCAGCAGCTTGCCAGGGAGGAGTACCGGGGAGCTGTTTTTT. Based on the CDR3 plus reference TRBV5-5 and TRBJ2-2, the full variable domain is DAGVTQSPTHLIKTRGQQVTLRCSPISGHKSVSWYQQVLGQGPQFIFQYYEKEERGRGNFPDRFSARQFPNYSSELNVNALLLGDSALYLCASSLPGRSTGELFFGEGSRLTVL.

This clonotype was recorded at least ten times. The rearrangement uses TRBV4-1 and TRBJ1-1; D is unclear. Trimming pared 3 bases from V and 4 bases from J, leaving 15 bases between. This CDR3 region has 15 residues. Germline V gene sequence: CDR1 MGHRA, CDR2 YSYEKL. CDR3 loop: CASSHPAGESTEAFF. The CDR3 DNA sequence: TGCGCCAGCAGCCATCCCGCCGGGGAGAGCACTGAAGCTTTCTTT.

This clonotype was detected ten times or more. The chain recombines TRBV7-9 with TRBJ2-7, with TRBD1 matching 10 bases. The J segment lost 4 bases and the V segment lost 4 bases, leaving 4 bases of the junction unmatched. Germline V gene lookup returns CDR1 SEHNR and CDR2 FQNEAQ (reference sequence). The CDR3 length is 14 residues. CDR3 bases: TGTGCCAGCAGCTCCCGGGACAGGGGATACGAGCAGTACTTC. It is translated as CASSSRDRGYEQYF.

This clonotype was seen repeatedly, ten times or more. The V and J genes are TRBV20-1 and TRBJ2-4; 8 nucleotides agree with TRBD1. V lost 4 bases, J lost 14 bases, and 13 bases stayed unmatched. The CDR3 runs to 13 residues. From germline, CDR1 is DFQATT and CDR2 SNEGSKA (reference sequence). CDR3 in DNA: TGCAGTGCTACAGGGGGCGATTTAAGTTTTGAGTACTTC. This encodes CSATGGDLSFEYF.

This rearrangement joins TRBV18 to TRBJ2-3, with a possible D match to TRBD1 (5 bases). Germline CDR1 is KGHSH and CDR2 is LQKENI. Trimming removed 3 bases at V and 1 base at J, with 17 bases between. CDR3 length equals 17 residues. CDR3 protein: CASSPDRGQKGTDTQYF. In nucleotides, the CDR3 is TGTGCCAGCTCACCTGACAGAGGACAAAAGGGCACAGATACGCAGTATTTT.

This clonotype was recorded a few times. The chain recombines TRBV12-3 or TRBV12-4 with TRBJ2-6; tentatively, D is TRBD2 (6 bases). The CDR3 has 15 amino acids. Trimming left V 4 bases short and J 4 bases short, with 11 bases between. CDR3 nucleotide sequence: TGTGCCAGCAGTTACGGGGGAATCGGGGCCAACGTCCTGACTTTC. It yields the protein CASSYGGIGANVLTF.

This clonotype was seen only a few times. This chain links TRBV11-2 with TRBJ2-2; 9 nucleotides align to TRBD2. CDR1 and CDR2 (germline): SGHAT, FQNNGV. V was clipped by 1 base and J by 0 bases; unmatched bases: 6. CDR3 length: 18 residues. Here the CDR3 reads CASSLVISGGTNTGELFF. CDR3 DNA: TGTGCCAGCAGCTTAGTTATTAGCGGGGGCACGAACACCGGGGAGCTGTTTTTT.

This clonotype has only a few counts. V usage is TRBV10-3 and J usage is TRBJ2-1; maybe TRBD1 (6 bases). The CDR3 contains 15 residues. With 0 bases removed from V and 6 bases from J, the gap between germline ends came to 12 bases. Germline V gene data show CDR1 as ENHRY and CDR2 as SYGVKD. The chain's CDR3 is CAISESIVGGNEQFF. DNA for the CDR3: TGTGCCATCAGTGAGTCGATTGTAGGGGGCAATGAGCAGTTCTTC.

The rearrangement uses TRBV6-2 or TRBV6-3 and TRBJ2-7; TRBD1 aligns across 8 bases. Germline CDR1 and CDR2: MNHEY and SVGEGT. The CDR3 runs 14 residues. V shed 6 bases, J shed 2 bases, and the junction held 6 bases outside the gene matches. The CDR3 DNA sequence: TGTGCCAGCAGGGGGACAGGAGGTACCTACGAGCAGTACTTC. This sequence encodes CASRGTGGTYEQYF.

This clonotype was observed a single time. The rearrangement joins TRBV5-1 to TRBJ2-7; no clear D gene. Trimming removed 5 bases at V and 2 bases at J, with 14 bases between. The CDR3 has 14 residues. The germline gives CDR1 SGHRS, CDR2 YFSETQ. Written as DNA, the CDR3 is TGCGCCAGCAGTGAAGGGCAGAACCCCTACGAGCAGTACTTC. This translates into CASSEGQNPYEQYF.

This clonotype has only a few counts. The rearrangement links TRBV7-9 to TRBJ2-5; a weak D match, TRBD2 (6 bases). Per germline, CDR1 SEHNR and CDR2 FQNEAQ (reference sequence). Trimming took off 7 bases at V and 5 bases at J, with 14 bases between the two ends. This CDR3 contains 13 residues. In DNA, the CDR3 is TGTGCCAGCACCCTGTATGGGAGGGAGACCCAGTACTTC. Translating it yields CASTLYGRETQYF.

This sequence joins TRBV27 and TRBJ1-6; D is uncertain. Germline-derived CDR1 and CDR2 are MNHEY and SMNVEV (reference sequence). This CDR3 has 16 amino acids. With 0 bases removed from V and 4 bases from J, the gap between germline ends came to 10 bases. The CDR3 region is CASSLSRTAYNSPLHF. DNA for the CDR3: TGTGCCAGCAGTTTATCTCGGACGGCGTATAATTCACCCCTCCACTTT.

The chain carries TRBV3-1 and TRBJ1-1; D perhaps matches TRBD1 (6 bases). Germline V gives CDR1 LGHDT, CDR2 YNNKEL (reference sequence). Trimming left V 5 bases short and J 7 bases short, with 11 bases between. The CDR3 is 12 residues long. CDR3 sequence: CASSKDSLEAFF. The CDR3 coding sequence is TGTGCCAGCAGCAAGGACAGCCTTGAAGCTTTCTTT. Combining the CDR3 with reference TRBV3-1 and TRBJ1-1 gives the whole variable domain DTAVSQTPKYLVTQMGNDKSIKCEQNLGHDTMYWYKQDSKKFLKIMFSYNNKELIINETVPNRFSPKSPDKAHLNLHINSLELGDSAVYFCASSKDSLEAFFGQGTRLTVV.

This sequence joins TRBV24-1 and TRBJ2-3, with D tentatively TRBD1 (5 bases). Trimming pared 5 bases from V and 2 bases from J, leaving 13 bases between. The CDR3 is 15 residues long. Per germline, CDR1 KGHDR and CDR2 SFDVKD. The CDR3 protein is CATSVGAGLTDTQYF. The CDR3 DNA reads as TGTGCCACCAGTGTGGGCGCAGGGCTCACAGATACGCAGTATTTT.

CDR3 region: CASSSYRGHGEAFF. In nucleotides, the CDR3 is TGTGCCAGCAGTTCCTACAGGGGGCACGGTGAAGCTTTCTTT. The chain couples TRBV12-3 or TRBV12-4 to TRBJ1-1; 9 bases agree with TRBD1. The trim removed 4 bases at V and 7 bases at J, leaving 7 bases unmatched. This CDR3 comprises 14 residues.

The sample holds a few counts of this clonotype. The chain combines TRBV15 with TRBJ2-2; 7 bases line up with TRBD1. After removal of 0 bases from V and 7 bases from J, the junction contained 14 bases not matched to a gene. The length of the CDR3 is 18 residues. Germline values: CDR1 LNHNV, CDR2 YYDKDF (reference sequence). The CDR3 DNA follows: TGTGCCACCAGCAGAGATCCGTTACAGGGGATGAGGATCGGGGAGCTGTTTTTT. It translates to CATSRDPLQGMRIGELFF.

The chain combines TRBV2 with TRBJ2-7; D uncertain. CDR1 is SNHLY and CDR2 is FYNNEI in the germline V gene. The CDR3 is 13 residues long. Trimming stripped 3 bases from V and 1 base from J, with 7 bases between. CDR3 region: CASSDRLSYEQYF. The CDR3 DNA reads TGTGCCAGCAGTGACAGACTTTCCTACGAGCAGTACTTC.

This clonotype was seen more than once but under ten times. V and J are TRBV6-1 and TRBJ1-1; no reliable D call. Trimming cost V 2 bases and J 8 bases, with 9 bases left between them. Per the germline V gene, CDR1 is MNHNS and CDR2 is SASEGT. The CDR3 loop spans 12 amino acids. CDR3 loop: CASSEPGPEAFF. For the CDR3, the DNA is TGTGCCAGCAGTGAACCGGGCCCGGAAGCTTTCTTT.

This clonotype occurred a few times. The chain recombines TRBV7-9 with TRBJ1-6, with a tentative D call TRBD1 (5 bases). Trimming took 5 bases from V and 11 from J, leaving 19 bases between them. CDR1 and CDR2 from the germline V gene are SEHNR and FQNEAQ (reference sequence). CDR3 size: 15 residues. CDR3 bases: TGTGCCAGCAGCCCGGGGCGGCGGTCCGGGGCACCCCTCCACTTT. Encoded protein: CASSPGRRSGAPLHF. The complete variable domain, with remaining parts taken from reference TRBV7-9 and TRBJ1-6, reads DTGVSQNPRHKITKRGQNVTFRCDPISEHNRLYWYRQTLGQGPEFLTYFQNEAQLEKSRLLSDRFSAERPKGSFSTLEIQRTEQGDSAMYLCASSPGRRSGAPLHFGNGTRLTVT.